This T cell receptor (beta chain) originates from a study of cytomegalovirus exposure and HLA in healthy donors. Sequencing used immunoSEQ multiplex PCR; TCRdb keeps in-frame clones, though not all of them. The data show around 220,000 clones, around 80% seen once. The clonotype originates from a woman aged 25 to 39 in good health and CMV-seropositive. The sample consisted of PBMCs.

The CDR3 region is CASSESSGRDNEQFF. The CDR3 DNA sequence: TGTGCCAGCAGTGAATCCAGCGGGAGGGACAATGAGCAGTTCTTC. This chain links TRBV2 with TRBJ2-1, with 10 bases fitting TRBD2. The CDR3 contains 15 residues. Germline V gene lookup returns CDR1 SNHLY and CDR2 FYNNEI. Trimming removed 2 bases from V and 5 bases from J; junction bases left unmatched: 3.